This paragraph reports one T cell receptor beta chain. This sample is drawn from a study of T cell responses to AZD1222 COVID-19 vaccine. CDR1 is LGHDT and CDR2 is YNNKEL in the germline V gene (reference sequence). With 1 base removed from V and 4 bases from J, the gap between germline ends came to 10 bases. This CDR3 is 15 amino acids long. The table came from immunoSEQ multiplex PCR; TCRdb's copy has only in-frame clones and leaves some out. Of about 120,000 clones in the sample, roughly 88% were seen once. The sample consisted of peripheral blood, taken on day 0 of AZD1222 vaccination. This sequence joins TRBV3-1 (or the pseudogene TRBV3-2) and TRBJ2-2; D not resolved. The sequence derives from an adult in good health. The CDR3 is CASSQAGQTTGELFF. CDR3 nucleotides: TGTGCCAGCAGCCAAGCTGGGCAGACCACCGGGGAGCTGTTTTTT.